Shown below are 16 T cell receptor beta chains from a single sample sequenced in a study of blood T cells in healthy people across ages. Primed by a sample-barcoded 5' primer and a J-beta primer mix, a second PCR proceeded for about 6 to 11 cycles. Each CDR3 protein gets one entry after TCRdb re-called the 5' RACE reads with MiXCR. The sample lists over 500,000 distinct CDR3 sequences, about 25% seen once, with 3% to 4% in the top ten. These data also featured in a second study, about T cells of mothers and their children.

The material sequenced was blood. The receptors were gathered from a boy aged 2-15 years in good health.

This clonotype came up a few times. The chain is built from TRBV5-5 and TRBJ1-1; no clear D gene. The germline V gene encodes CDR1 SGHKS and CDR2 YYEKEE (reference sequence). This CDR3 is 12 amino acids long. V lost 0 bases and J 7 bases, leaving 7 bases between the germline ends. This CDR3 is CASSLDTGEAFF. CDR3 DNA: TGTGCCAGCAGCTTGGATACCGGTGAAGCTTTCTTT.

In DNA, the CDR3 is TGTGCCTCCCTCCCTCACAGGGATTCCGACCACGAGCAGTACTTC. Residues: CASLPHRDSDHEQYF. The V call is TRBV28, the J call TRBJ2-5, with a tentative D call TRBD1 (6 bases). The end of the DNA is better explained by TRBJ2-7, so the J call may be wrong. The CDR3 spans 15 residues. CDR1 is MDHEN, CDR2 SYDVKM, per germline.

A few counts support this clonotype. The rearrangement links TRBV15 to TRBJ2-7; 10 bases are a match to TRBD2. J was trimmed by 3 bases and V by 5 bases; bases with no gene match: 4. The CDR3 sequence is 14 residues long. Germline CDR1 LNHNV, CDR2 YYDKDF (reference sequence). The CDR3 region is CATSFRTSGYEQYF. The CDR3 coding sequence is TGTGCCACCAGCTTCCGGACTAGCGGCTACGAGCAGTACTTC.

The chain is built from TRBV7-2 and TRBJ1-2, with TRBD1 as a possible D gene (5 bases). The V and J ends lost 3 bases and 8 bases respectively, with 16 bases between them. Germline V gene lookup returns CDR1 SGHTA and CDR2 FQGNSA. This CDR3 is 14 amino acids long. CDR3 in DNA: TGTGCCAGCAGCTTTGGGACCGGGGCTAACGGCTACACCTTC. Encoded protein: CASSFGTGANGYTF.

J is TRBJ2-2 and V is TRBV7-6; the D is unclear. The V end was cut by 7 bases, the J end by 1 base, with 25 bases between. Per the germline V gene, CDR1 is SGHVS and CDR2 is FNYEAQ. This CDR3 is 19 amino acids long. The CDR3 bases are TGTGCCAGCACCGGCTGGGCAACCCCAACGAACGGGAACACCGGGGAGCTGTTTTTT. Residues: CASTGWATPTNGNTGELFF.

This clonotype appeared a single time. The CDR3 DNA is TGTGCCAGCAGCTTGGCTAGTAGCGGGGGGCACAATGAGCAGTTCTTC. Protein: CASSLASSGGHNEQFF. The rearrangement uses TRBV5-4 and TRBJ2-1; the match to TRBD2 covers 10 bases. V was clipped by 0 bases and J by 5 bases; unmatched bases: 5. The CDR3 runs to 16 residues. The germline CDR1 and CDR2 sequences are SGHNT and YYREEE (reference sequence).

The sample holds a few counts of this clonotype. The CDR3 loop reads CASSQEDRQETQYF. The CDR3 DNA is TGTGCCAGCAGCCAAGAGGACAGGCAAGAGACCCAGTACTTC. The chain combines TRBV3-1 with TRBJ2-5; 7 bases map to TRBD1. The CDR3 consists of 14 residues. Germline assignment: CDR1 LGHDT and CDR2 YNNKEL (reference sequence). The V segment lost 0 bases and the J segment 2 bases; nucleotides outside the gene matches: 0.

The rearrangement joins TRBV20-1 to TRBJ2-3; no definite D call. The CDR3 totals 13 residues. V dropped 3 bases and J dropped 3 bases, with 10 bases sitting between them. The germline gives CDR1 DFQATT, CDR2 SNEGSKA (reference sequence). In nucleotides, the CDR3 is TGCAGTGCTAGGTGGCAGCCTACAGATACGCAGTATTTT. Its translation: CSARWQPTDTQYF.

This clonotype has more than one count but fewer than ten. The rearrangement uses TRBV29-1 and TRBJ2-5; D unresolved. Germline loops: CDR1 SQVTM, CDR2 ANQGSEA. V lost 5 bases and J 0 bases, leaving 10 bases between the germline ends. The CDR3 length is 13 residues. As DNA, the CDR3 is TGCAGCGTTCGGCCCAGGAACCAAGAGACCCAGTACTTC. This sequence encodes CSVRPRNQETQYF.

On this clonotype itself: The junction shows a germline mismatch at one end, possibly a read error. DNA for the CDR3: TGTGCCGGCAGCCCCGACAGGGGCGGCTATGGCTACACCTTC. It encodes CAGSPDRGGYGYTF. The genes are TRBV12-3 or TRBV12-4 and TRBJ1-2, with 8 nucleotides matching TRBD1. This CDR3 has 14 residues.

This chain joins TRBV12-3 or TRBV12-4 and TRBJ2-7; D is possibly TRBD1 (5 bases). The CDR3 length is 14 residues. V was shortened by 3 bases and J by 3 bases, with 12 bases between the two germline ends. The CDR3 here is CASSFGVRDYEQYF. CDR3 in DNA: TGTGCCAGCAGTTTTGGGGTCAGGGACTACGAGCAGTACTTC.

CDR3 protein: CASSKRRGATNEKLFF. The CDR3 DNA reads as TGTGCCAGCAGCAAACGACGGGGCGCAACTAATGAAAAACTGTTTTTT. The V and J genes are TRBV11-3 and TRBJ1-4, with D maybe TRBD1 (5 bases). V was pared by 5 bases and J by 0 bases, with 13 bases between. The CDR3 is made up of 16 amino acids. CDR1 SGHNT and CDR2 YENEEA come from the germline V gene.

This clonotype was counted only a few times. The V and J genes are TRBV7-6 and TRBJ2-7; 7 positions agree with TRBD1. The trim removed 1 base at V and 4 bases at J, leaving 7 bases unmatched. This CDR3 is 15 amino acids long. Germline V gives CDR1 SGHVS, CDR2 FNYEAQ. CDR3 in DNA: TGTGCCAGCAGCTTAGGGCAGGGGGTAAGGTACGAGCAGTACTTC. Translation: CASSLGQGVRYEQYF.

This clonotype was found a few times. The chain couples TRBV20-1 to TRBJ2-5; TRBD1 might be the D (6 bases). CDR3 length: 14 amino acids. Germline CDR1 reads DFQATT; CDR2 reads SNEGSKA (reference sequence). Trimming stripped 6 bases from V and 5 bases from J, with 19 bases between. CDR3 sequence: CSAGEAGDTETQYF. CDR3 DNA sequence: TGCAGTGCCGGGGAAGCAGGGGATACGGAGACCCAGTACTTC.

This clonotype was seen just once. The rearrangement joins TRBV11-2 to TRBJ2-4, with D perhaps matching TRBD1 (5 bases). This CDR3 comprises 17 residues. The V gene's germline CDR1 is SGHAT and CDR2 FQNNGV. Trimming took off 1 base at V and 5 bases at J, with 18 bases between the two ends. The CDR3 coding sequence is TGTGCCAGCAGCTTAGCAAGACACCCCGTAGGGGAAAACATTCAGTACTTC. Its translation: CASSLARHPVGENIQYF.

This sequence joins TRBV10-3 and TRBJ1-3; D is ambiguous. The V end lost 0 bases, the J end lost 4 bases, and 7 bases lay between the germline ends. Looked up from germline, CDR1 is ENHRY and CDR2 is SYGVKD. The CDR3 is 14 amino acids. The CDR3 coding sequence is TGTGCCATCAGTGAGTCGGGTTGGGGAAACACCATATATTTT. Its translation: CAISESGWGNTIYF.